This entry describes one TCR beta chain. The source of the sample is a study of OX40 agonist ivuxolimab in advanced cancers. Overall study: A partial response was reached by three patients: one with hepatocellular carcinoma and two with cutaneous melanoma.

V dropped 10 bases and J dropped 7; count of bases not matched to a gene: 19. CDR1 is ENHRY, CDR2 SYGVKD, per germline. This CDR3 is built from 17 residues. Some clones are missing from TCRdb's copy, which holds only in-frame ones; the method was immunoSEQ multiplex PCR. The sample carries 95,000 to 100,000 clones, roughly 80% recorded once. This sequence was found in an adult with an advanced solid tumor such as melanoma, head and neck, liver or kidney cancer. The genes are TRBV10-3 and TRBJ1-4; 9 positions agree with TRBD1. Sequences were derived from CD4+ or CD8+ T cells sorted from blood, sampled in a trial of the OX40 agonist ivuxolimab. CDR3 DNA: TGTGCCAGCAGCTACGGGGTACAGGGGGCGACAGGTGAAAAACTGTTTTTT. It specifies CASSYGVQGATGEKLFF.